This is a list of T cell receptor beta chains from one sample in a study of human T cells and chemical hapten exposure. Via MiXCR, TCRdb re-called the RACE reads, giving one row per CDR3 protein. Counted here are some 340,000 distinct CDR3 sequences, around 6.9% occurring once; the ten biggest clones make up 7.5% to 8.5%. The sequenced sample was whole blood, obtained in connection with sensitization to the hapten diphenylcyclopropenone (DPC). Receptors originate from a woman between 18 and 30 years old with alopecia areata. Some clones in this sample may be carry-over from other donors' samples. The CDR3 runs from the conserved cysteine through the conserved F or W. The D gene is left open where the match is weak. Not all rows give a size; the values are once, few, many and, for expanded clones, a class.

J: TRBJ2-7
D: .
size: .
V: TRBV6-6
CDR3: CASSLGQPPVYEQYF
DNA: TGTGCCAGCAGTTTGGGGCAACCCCCAGTTTACGAGCAGTACTTC

J: TRBJ1-3
D: .
size: .
V: TRBV7-2
CDR3: CASTPEGASGNTIYF
DNA: TGTGCCAGCACCCCCGAAGGGGCCTCTGGAAACACCATATATTTT

J: TRBJ2-7
D: TRBD1
size: many
V: TRBV5-1
CDR3: CASSLIATGGAYEQYF
DNA: TGCGCCAGCAGCTTGATCGCGACAGGGGGCGCCTACGAGCAGTACTTC

J: TRBJ1-6
D: .
size: .
V: TRBV4-1
CDR3: CASSQSGSSYSPLHF
DNA: TGCGCCAGCAGCCAATCCGGGAGCTCTTATTCACCCCTCCACTTT

J: TRBJ2-5
D: .
size: many
V: TRBV4-3
CDR3: CASSQDLRDGETQYF
DNA: TGCGCCAGCAGCCAAGACCTAAGGGACGGAGAGACCCAGTACTTC

J: TRBJ1-1
D: .
size: few
V: TRBV2
CDR3: CASSERQINTEAFF
DNA: TGTGCCAGCAGTGAAAGACAGATAAACACTGAAGCTTTCTTT

J: TRBJ1-1
D: .
size: .
V: TRBV7-2
CDR3: CASSLEGRATEAFF
DNA: TGTGCCAGCAGCTTAGAGGGCAGGGCCACTGAAGCTTTCTTT

J: TRBJ2-3
D: .
size: many
V: TRBV4-3
CDR3: CASSQDGTGYTDTQYF
DNA: TGCGCCAGCAGCCAAGATGGGACGGGCTACACAGATACGCAGTATTTT

J: TRBJ1-5
D: .
size: few
V: TRBV28
CDR3: CASQGSEPQHF
DNA: TGTGCCAGCCAGGGTTCGGAGCCCCAGCATTTT

J: TRBJ2-6
D: TRBD1
size: .
V: TRBV9
CDR3: CASSGARQGASSGANVLTF
DNA: TGTGCCAGCAGCGGGGCCCGACAGGGTGCCTCCTCTGGGGCCAACGTCCTGACTTTC

J: TRBJ1-4
D: .
size: .
V: TRBV20-1
CDR3: CSAVRLNEKLFF
DNA: TGCAGTGCTGTACGACTGAATGAAAAACTGTTTTTT

J: TRBJ1-1
D: TRBD1
size: .
V: TRBV3-1
CDR3: CASSQSLQGGAFF
DNA: TGTGCCAGCAGCCAAAGCCTACAGGGGGGTGCTTTCTTT